This T cell receptor beta chain was observed in a study of blood T cell repertoires in COVID-19. V shed 4 bases and J shed 7 bases, with 16 bases lying between them. Per the germline V gene, CDR1 is LGHDT and CDR2 is YNNKEL (reference sequence). The CDR3 consists of 15 residues. TCRdb's copy holds only in-frame clones and misses some; the assay was immunoSEQ multiplex PCR. The table has over 200,000 clones, around 80% seen once. This receptor was identified in a woman aged 80 or over with COVID-19, enrolled during active disease. V is TRBV3-1 (or the pseudogene TRBV3-2) and J is TRBJ2-2, with D tentatively TRBD2 (6 bases). The material sequenced was peripheral blood. The DNA for the CDR3 is TGTGCCAGCAGCCGGCTTGAGGGGAGGAGCGGGGAGCTGTTTTTT. As protein: CASSRLEGRSGELFF.